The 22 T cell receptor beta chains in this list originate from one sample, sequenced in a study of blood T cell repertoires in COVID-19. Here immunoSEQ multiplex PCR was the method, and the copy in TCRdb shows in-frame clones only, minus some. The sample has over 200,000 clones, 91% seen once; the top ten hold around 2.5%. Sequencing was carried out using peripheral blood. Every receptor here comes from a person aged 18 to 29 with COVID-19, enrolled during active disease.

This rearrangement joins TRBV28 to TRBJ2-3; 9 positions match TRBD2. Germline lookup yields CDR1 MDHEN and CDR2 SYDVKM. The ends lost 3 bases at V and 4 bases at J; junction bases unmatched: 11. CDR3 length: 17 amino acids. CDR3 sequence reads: CASSFFSPTSGPDTQYF. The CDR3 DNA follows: TGTGCCAGCAGTTTCTTCTCCCCGACTAGCGGTCCAGATACGCAGTATTTT.

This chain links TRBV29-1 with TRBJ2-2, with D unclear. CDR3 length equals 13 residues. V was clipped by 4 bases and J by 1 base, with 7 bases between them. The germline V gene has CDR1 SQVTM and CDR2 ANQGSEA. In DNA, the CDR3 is TGCAGCGTTGTGAACAAGAACACCGGGGAGCTGTTTTTT. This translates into CSVVNKNTGELFF.

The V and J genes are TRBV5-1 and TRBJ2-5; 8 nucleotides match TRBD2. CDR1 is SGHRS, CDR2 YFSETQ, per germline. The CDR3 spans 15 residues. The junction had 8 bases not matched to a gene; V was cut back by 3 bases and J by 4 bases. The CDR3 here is CASSSKTSVRETQYF. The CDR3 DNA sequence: TGCGCCAGCAGCTCAAAGACTAGCGTCCGAGAGACCCAGTACTTC.

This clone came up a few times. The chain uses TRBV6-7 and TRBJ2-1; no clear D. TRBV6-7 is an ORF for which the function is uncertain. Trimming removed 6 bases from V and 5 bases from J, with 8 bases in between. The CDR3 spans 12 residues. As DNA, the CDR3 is TGTGCCAGCAGGATGCGAGACAATGAGCAGTTCTTC. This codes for CASRMRDNEQFF.

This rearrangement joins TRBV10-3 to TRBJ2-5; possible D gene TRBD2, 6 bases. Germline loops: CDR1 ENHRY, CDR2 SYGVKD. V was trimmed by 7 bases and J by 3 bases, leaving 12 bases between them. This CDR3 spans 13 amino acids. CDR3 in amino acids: CAIMRDFKETQYF. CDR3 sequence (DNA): TGTGCCATCATGAGGGACTTCAAAGAGACCCAGTACTTC.

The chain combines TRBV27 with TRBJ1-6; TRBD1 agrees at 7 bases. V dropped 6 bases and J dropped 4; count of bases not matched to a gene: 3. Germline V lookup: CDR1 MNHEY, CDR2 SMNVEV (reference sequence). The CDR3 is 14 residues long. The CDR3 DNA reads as TGTGCCAGCAGATCACAGGGGTATAATTCACCCCTCCACTTT. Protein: CASRSQGYNSPLHF.

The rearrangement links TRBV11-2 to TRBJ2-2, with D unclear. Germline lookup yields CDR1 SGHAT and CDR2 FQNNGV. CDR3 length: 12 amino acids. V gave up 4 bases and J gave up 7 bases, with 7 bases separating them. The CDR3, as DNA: TGTGCCAGCAGCTATGTTCGCGGGGAGCTGTTTTTT. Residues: CASSYVRGELFF. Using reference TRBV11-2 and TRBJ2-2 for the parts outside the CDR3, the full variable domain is EAGVAQSPRYKIIEKRQSVAFWCNPISGHATLYWYQQILGQGPKLLIQFQNNGVVDDSQLPKDRFSAERLKGVDSTLKIQPAKLEDSAVYLCASSYVRGELFFGEGSRLTVL.

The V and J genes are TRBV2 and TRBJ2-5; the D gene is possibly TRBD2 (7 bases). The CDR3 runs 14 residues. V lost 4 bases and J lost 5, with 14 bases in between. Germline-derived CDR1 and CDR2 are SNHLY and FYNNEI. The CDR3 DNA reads TGTGCCAGCAGTGGGGAGGGGGGCTCGGAGACCCAGTACTTC. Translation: CASSGEGGSETQYF.

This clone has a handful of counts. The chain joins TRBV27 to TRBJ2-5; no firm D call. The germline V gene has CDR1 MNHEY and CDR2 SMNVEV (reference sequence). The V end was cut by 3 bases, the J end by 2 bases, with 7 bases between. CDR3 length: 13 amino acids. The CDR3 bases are TGTGCCAGCAGTTTGACTGTTCAAGAGACCCAGTACTTC. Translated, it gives CASSLTVQETQYF.

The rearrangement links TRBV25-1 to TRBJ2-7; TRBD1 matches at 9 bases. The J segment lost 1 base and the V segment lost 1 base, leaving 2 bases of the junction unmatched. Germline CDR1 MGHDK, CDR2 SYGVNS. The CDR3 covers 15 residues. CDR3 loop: CASSESGTGSYEQYF. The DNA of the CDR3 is TGTGCCAGCAGTGAATCCGGGACAGGGTCCTACGAGCAGTACTTC.

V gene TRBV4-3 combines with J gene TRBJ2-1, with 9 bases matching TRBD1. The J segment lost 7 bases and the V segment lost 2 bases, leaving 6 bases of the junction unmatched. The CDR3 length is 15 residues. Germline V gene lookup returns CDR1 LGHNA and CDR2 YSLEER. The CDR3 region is CASSQYGTGTNEQFF. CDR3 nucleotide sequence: TGCGCCAGCAGCCAATACGGGACAGGGACTAATGAGCAGTTCTTC.

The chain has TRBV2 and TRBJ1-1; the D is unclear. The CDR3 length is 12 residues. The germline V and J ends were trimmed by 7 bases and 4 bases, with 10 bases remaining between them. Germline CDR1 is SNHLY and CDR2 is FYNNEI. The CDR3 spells CASTWGGTEAFF. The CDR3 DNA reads TGTGCCAGCACCTGGGGAGGCACTGAAGCTTTCTTT.

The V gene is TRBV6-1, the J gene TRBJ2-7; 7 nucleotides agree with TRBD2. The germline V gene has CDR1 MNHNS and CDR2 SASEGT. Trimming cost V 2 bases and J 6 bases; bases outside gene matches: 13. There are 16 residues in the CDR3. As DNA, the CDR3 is TGTGCCAGCAGTGAATTCCCCCTAGCGGTACCGACCGAGCAGTACTTC. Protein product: CASSEFPLAVPTEQYF.

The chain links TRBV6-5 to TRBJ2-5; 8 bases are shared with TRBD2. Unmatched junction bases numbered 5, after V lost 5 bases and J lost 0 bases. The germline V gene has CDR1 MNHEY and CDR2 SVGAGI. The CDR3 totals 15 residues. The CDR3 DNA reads TGTGCCAGCAGTCCCCCCGGGGGGGACCAAGAGACCCAGTACTTC. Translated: CASSPPGGDQETQYF.

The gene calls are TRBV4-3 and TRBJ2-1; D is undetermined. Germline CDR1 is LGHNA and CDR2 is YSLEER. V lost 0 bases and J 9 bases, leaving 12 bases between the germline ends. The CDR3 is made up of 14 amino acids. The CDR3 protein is CASSQDIGNREQFF. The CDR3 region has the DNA TGCGCCAGCAGCCAAGATATCGGTAACCGTGAGCAGTTCTTC.

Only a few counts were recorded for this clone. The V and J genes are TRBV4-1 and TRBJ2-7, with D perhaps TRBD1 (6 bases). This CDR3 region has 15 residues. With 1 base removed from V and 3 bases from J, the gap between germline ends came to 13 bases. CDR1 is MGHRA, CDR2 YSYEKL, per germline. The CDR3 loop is CASSQVVDSYYEQYF. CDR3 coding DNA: TGCGCCAGCAGCCAAGTGGTGGACAGCTACTACGAGCAGTACTTC.

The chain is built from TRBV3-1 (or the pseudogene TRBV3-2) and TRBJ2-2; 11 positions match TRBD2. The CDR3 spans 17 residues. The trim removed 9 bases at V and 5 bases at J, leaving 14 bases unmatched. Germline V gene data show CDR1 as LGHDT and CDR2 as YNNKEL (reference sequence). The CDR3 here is CARARVRLAGGTGELFF. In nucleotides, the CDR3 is TGTGCCAGAGCCCGTGTTCGTCTAGCGGGAGGTACCGGGGAGCTGTTTTTT.

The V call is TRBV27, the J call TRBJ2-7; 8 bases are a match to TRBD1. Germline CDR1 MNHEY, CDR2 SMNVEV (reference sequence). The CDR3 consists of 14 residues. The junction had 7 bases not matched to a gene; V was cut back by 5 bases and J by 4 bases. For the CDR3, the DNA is TGTGCCAGCAGTCTGGGACAGGACCTGTACGAGCAGTACTTC. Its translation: CASSLGQDLYEQYF.

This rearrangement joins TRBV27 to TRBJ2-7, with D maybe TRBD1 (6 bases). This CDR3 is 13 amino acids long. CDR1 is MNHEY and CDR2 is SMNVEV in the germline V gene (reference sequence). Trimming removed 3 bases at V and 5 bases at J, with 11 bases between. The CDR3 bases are TGTGCCAGCAGTTTTAGACAGGTCGACGAGCAGTACTTC. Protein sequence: CASSFRQVDEQYF.

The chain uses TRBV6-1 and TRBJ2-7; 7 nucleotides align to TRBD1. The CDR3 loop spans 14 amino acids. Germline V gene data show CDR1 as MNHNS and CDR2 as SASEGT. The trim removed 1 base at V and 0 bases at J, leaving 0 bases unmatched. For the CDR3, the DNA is TGTGCCAGCAGTGAAGGGGACAGCTCCTACGAGCAGTACTTC. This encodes CASSEGDSSYEQYF.

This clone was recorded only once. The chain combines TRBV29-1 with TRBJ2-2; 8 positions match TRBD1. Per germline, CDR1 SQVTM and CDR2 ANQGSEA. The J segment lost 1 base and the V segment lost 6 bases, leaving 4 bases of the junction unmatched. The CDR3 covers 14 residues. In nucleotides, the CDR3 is TGCAGCGTCCCCGGACAGGGGAACACCGGGGAGCTGTTTTTT. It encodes CSVPGQGNTGELFF.

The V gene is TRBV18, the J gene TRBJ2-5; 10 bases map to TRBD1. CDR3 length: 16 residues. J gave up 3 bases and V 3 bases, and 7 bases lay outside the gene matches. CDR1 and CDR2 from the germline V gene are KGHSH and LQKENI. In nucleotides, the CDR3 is TGTGCCAGCTCACCCTGGACAGGGGGTTTGAAAGAGACCCAGTACTTC. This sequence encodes CASSPWTGGLKETQYF. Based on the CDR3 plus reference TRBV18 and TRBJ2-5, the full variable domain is NAGVMQNPRHLVRRRGQEARLRCSPMKGHSHVYWYRQLPEEGLKFMVYLQKENIIDESGMPKERFSAEFPKEGPSILRIQQVVRGDSAAYFCASSPWTGGLKETQYFGPGTRLLVL.